This T cell receptor (beta chain) was documented in a study of a mutant IDH1 vaccine in newly diagnosed glioma. Some clones are missing from TCRdb's copy, which holds only in-frame ones; the method was immunoSEQ multiplex PCR. Here the sample spans approximately 25,000 clones, roughly 84% being singletons. Germline V gene sequence: CDR1 LNHNV, CDR2 YYDKDF (reference sequence). Trimming pared 6 bases from V and 5 bases from J, leaving 10 bases between. The CDR3 covers 12 residues. Notes on this clone: Its antigen is unidentified.

The time point: week 47, end of study. Topical imiquimod accompanied each vaccine dose, which consisted of 300 ug of mutant IDH1 20-mer peptide. Each of the donors came in with new WHO grade 3 or 4 astrocytomas that were IDH1-mutant and ATRX-lost. This rearrangement joins TRBV15 to TRBJ2-5; maybe TRBD1 (6 bases). Here the sequenced sample was PBMCs, taken from a glioma patient whose treatment included an IDH1 peptide vaccine. The TCR originated in a man aged 40-49 years with glioma. The CDR3 loop reads CATSSGEETQYF. The DNA for the CDR3 is TGTGCCACCAGTTCAGGGGAGGAGACCCAGTACTTC.